Listed below are T cell receptor beta chains from one sample, sequenced in a study of PD-1 blockade in classical Hodgkin lymphoma. Method: immunoSEQ multiplex PCR; TCRdb's copy keeps in-frame clones and lacks some. Found here are 11,000 to 15,000 clones, over 80% of them singletons; the top ten hold under 6.5%. Material for sequencing was CD8+ T cells from blood. The receptor set was obtained from a human donor with classical Hodgkin lymphoma. CDR3s include the opening cysteine and the closing phenylalanine or tryptophan. Fields, in order: D gene, J gene, V gene, clone size, CDR3 protein, CDR3 DNA. A D gene is named only where the DNA matches it firmly. The size of a clone is reported for some rows only, either as once, few or many, or as a class for expanded clones.

D gene: .; J gene: TRBJ1-5; V gene: TRBV11-2; clone size: few; CDR3 protein: CASSLATGWDSNQPQHF; CDR3 DNA: TGTGCCAGCAGCTTAGCTACTGGGTGGGATAGCAATCAGCCCCAGCATTTT
D gene: TRBD2; J gene: TRBJ2-7; V gene: TRBV27; clone size: .; CDR3 protein: CASSQTALGGFEQYF; CDR3 DNA: TGTGCCAGCAGCCAAACCGCGTTGGGGGGGTTCGAGCAGTACTTC
D gene: TRBD1; J gene: TRBJ1-2; V gene: TRBV5-4; clone size: .; CDR3 protein: CASSWQGGEGYTF; CDR3 DNA: TGTGCCAGCAGCTGGCAGGGGGGAGAAGGCTACACCTTC
D gene: .; J gene: TRBJ2-1; V gene: TRBV19; clone size: .; CDR3 protein: CASSTDSHYKNLYNEQFF; CDR3 DNA: TGTGCCAGTAGTACGGACAGCCACTATAAAAATCTATACAATGAGCAGTTCTTC
D gene: .; J gene: TRBJ2-5; V gene: TRBV7-3; clone size: .; CDR3 protein: CASSRTQRVRETQYF; CDR3 DNA: TGTGCCAGCAGCCGGACCCAGCGGGTTAGGGAGACCCAGTACTTC
D gene: .; J gene: TRBJ1-2; V gene: TRBV7-9; clone size: .; CDR3 protein: CASSGPVGTLKGYGYTF; CDR3 DNA: TGTGCCAGCAGCGGCCCGGTGGGCACGTTAAAAGGCTATGGCTACACCTTC
D gene: TRBD2; J gene: TRBJ2-3; V gene: TRBV9; clone size: .; CDR3 protein: CASSVDGAGVGTDTQYF; CDR3 DNA: TGTGCCAGCAGCGTAGACGGGGCGGGAGTGGGCACAGATACGCAGTATTTT
D gene: .; J gene: TRBJ1-4; V gene: TRBV19; clone size: once; CDR3 protein: CASSLRLAGPNEKLFF; CDR3 DNA: TGTGCCAGTAGCCTGAGGTTGGCCGGCCCTAATGAAAAACTGTTTTTT
D gene: TRBD1; J gene: TRBJ2-1; V gene: TRBV6-1; clone size: .; CDR3 protein: CASRGTGLDNEQFF; CDR3 DNA: TGTGCCAGCAGGGGGACAGGACTGGACAATGAGCAGTTCTTC
D gene: .; J gene: TRBJ2-1; V gene: TRBV27; clone size: .; CDR3 protein: CASSLSIAYEQFF; CDR3 DNA: TGTGCCAGCAGTTTATCGATAGCGTATGAGCAGTTCTTC
D gene: TRBD1; J gene: TRBJ1-1; V gene: TRBV10-2; clone size: .; CDR3 protein: CASSDYSQDRGTEAFF; CDR3 DNA: TGCGCCAGCAGTGACTATTCCCAGGACAGGGGGACTGAAGCTTTCTTT
D gene: .; J gene: TRBJ2-5; V gene: TRBV4-2; clone size: once; CDR3 protein: CASSQDPDGLDQETQYF; CDR3 DNA: TGTGCCAGCAGCCAAGATCCCGACGGGTTAGACCAAGAGACCCAGTACTTC
D gene: TRBD1; J gene: TRBJ2-1; V gene: TRBV30; clone size: .; CDR3 protein: CAQQGGQVFANEQFF; CDR3 DNA: TGTGCCCAACAAGGGGGACAGGTTTTTGCGAATGAGCAGTTCTTC
D gene: TRBD2; J gene: TRBJ2-7; V gene: TRBV14; clone size: .; CDR3 protein: CASSLLAGGYEQYF; CDR3 DNA: TGTGCCAGCAGCCTTCTAGCGGGAGGGTACGAGCAGTACTTC
D gene: .; J gene: TRBJ2-5; V gene: TRBV29-1; clone size: .; CDR3 protein: CSVEEAGKGETQYF; CDR3 DNA: TGCAGCGTTGAAGAGGCCGGGAAGGGAGAGACCCAGTACTTC
D gene: .; J gene: TRBJ1-5; V gene: TRBV27; clone size: few; CDR3 protein: CASSPYSNQPQHF; CDR3 DNA: TGTGCCAGCAGTCCATATAGCAATCAGCCCCAGCATTTT
D gene: .; J gene: TRBJ2-1; V gene: TRBV7-9; clone size: .; CDR3 protein: CASRLKGGFSYNEQFF; CDR3 DNA: TGTGCCAGCAGGTTAAAAGGGGGATTCTCCTACAATGAGCAGTTCTTC
D gene: TRBD2; J gene: TRBJ2-3; V gene: TRBV29-1; clone size: once; CDR3 protein: CSVEDWASGSTDTQYF; CDR3 DNA: TGCAGCGTTGAAGATTGGGCTAGCGGGAGCACAGATACGCAGTATTTT
D gene: TRBD1; J gene: TRBJ2-1; V gene: TRBV4-1; clone size: .; CDR3 protein: CASSRNLRDRGYNEQFF; CDR3 DNA: TGCGCCAGCAGCCGAAACCTCCGGGACAGGGGCTACAATGAGCAGTTCTTC
D gene: TRBD1; J gene: TRBJ1-5; V gene: TRBV19; clone size: .; CDR3 protein: CASSTLPTTGVPQHF; CDR3 DNA: TGTGCCAGTAGTACCTTACCGACGACAGGGGTACCCCAGCATTTT
D gene: TRBD2; J gene: TRBJ2-2; V gene: TRBV9; clone size: few; CDR3 protein: CASSAPGRESDTGELFF; CDR3 DNA: TGTGCCAGCAGCGCCCCAGGGCGGGAGTCAGACACCGGGGAGCTGTTTTTT
D gene: .; J gene: TRBJ2-7; V gene: TRBV7-9; clone size: .; CDR3 protein: CASSFPGPGYEQYF; CDR3 DNA: TGTGCCAGCAGCTTCCCGGGGCCAGGATACGAGCAGTACTTC
D gene: .; J gene: TRBJ2-7; V gene: TRBV2; clone size: .; CDR3 protein: CASTGGYEQYF; CDR3 DNA: TGTGCCAGCACCGGGGGATACGAGCAGTACTTC
D gene: .; J gene: TRBJ1-3; V gene: TRBV2; clone size: .; CDR3 protein: CASSEARGGENTIYF; CDR3 DNA: TGTGCCAGCAGTGAGGCCAGGGGAGGTGAAAACACCATATATTTT
D gene: .; J gene: TRBJ1-2; V gene: TRBV20-1; clone size: .; CDR3 protein: CSARRTNGYTF; CDR3 DNA: TGCAGTGCTAGAAGGACAAATGGCTACACCTTC
D gene: .; J gene: TRBJ2-2; V gene: TRBV11-2; clone size: .; CDR3 protein: CASSLVGADGELFF; CDR3 DNA: TGTGCCAGCAGCTTAGTAGGGGCGGACGGGGAGCTGTTTTTT
D gene: TRBD1; J gene: TRBJ1-2; V gene: TRBV19; clone size: .; CDR3 protein: CASAGDRPHGYTF; CDR3 DNA: TGTGCCAGTGCAGGGGACAGACCTCATGGCTACACCTTC
D gene: .; J gene: TRBJ1-2; V gene: TRBV13; clone size: .; CDR3 protein: CASSHIAVANYGYTF; CDR3 DNA: TGTGCCAGCAGCCACATAGCCGTAGCTAACTATGGCTACACCTTC
D gene: .; J gene: TRBJ1-5; V gene: TRBV27; clone size: .; CDR3 protein: CASSFQAYDQPQHF; CDR3 DNA: TGTGCCAGCAGTTTCCAGGCCTACGATCAGCCCCAGCATTTT
D gene: .; J gene: TRBJ2-7; V gene: TRBV27; clone size: .; CDR3 protein: CASSPEGGYREQYF; CDR3 DNA: TGTGCCAGCAGTCCCGAAGGGGGGTATCGCGAGCAGTACTTC
D gene: .; J gene: TRBJ2-3; V gene: TRBV4-1; clone size: .; CDR3 protein: CASSQDTETIFTQYF; CDR3 DNA: TGCGCCAGCAGCCAAGATACCGAAACCATATTTACGCAGTATTTT
D gene: TRBD2; J gene: TRBJ2-3; V gene: TRBV9; clone size: .; CDR3 protein: CASSVRLADTDTQYF; CDR3 DNA: TGTGCCAGCAGCGTGAGACTAGCGGACACAGATACGCAGTATTTT
D gene: .; J gene: TRBJ1-1; V gene: TRBV5-6; clone size: .; CDR3 protein: CASSPPENMNTEAFF; CDR3 DNA: TGTGCCAGCAGCCCCCCCGAGAACATGAACACTGAAGCTTTCTTT
D gene: .; J gene: TRBJ2-1; V gene: TRBV7-9; clone size: .; CDR3 protein: CASSFSSGEQFF; CDR3 DNA: TGTGCCAGCAGCTTTAGTTCTGGTGAGCAGTTCTTC
D gene: .; J gene: TRBJ1-5; V gene: TRBV7-8; clone size: .; CDR3 protein: CASSSTQGGDQPQHF; CDR3 DNA: TGTGCCAGCAGCTCAACACAGGGAGGGGATCAGCCCCAGCATTTT
D gene: .; J gene: TRBJ1-2; V gene: TRBV6-5; clone size: few; CDR3 protein: CASSYSARDDGYTF; CDR3 DNA: TGTGCCAGCAGTTACTCGGCCAGGGATGATGGCTACACCTTC
D gene: .; J gene: TRBJ1-1; V gene: TRBV7-9; clone size: .; CDR3 protein: CASSRELPGTNEIAEAFF; CDR3 DNA: TGTGCCAGCAGTAGGGAGCTTCCCGGGACAAATGAGATAGCTGAAGCTTTCTTT
D gene: TRBD2; J gene: TRBJ2-3; V gene: TRBV7-8; clone size: .; CDR3 protein: CASSPERGSTLDTQYF; CDR3 DNA: TGTGCCAGCAGTCCTGAGCGCGGGAGTACCCTAGATACGCAGTATTTT
D gene: .; J gene: TRBJ2-7; V gene: TRBV4-2; clone size: .; CDR3 protein: CASSQGDGRSYEQYF; CDR3 DNA: TGTGCCAGCAGCCAAGGGGACGGCAGGTCCTACGAGCAGTACTTC
D gene: TRBD2; J gene: TRBJ2-2; V gene: TRBV28; clone size: .; CDR3 protein: CASRTRAGSNTGELFF; CDR3 DNA: TGTGCCAGCCGAACTCGAGCGGGGTCGAACACCGGGGAGCTGTTTTTT
D gene: .; J gene: TRBJ1-2; V gene: TRBV28; clone size: once; CDR3 protein: CASSLRTFYGYTF; CDR3 DNA: TGTGCCAGCAGTCTACGCACGTTCTATGGCTACACCTTC
D gene: .; J gene: TRBJ1-2; V gene: TRBV10-2; clone size: .; CDR3 protein: CASSPWGERGYTF; CDR3 DNA: TGCGCCAGCAGCCCCTGGGGGGAGCGGGGCTACACCTTC
D gene: .; J gene: TRBJ2-5; V gene: TRBV18; clone size: .; CDR3 protein: CASSPSKSGLPGAQYF; CDR3 DNA: TGTGCCAGCTCACCATCCAAGTCGGGCCTTCCGGGTGCCCAGTACTTC
D gene: TRBD2; J gene: TRBJ2-5; V gene: TRBV7-9; clone size: .; CDR3 protein: CASSFETSGRASPWETQYF; CDR3 DNA: TGTGCCAGCAGCTTTGAGACTAGCGGGAGGGCGAGTCCATGGGAGACCCAGTACTTC